These 17 T cell receptor beta chains were all obtained from the same sample, sequenced in a study of cytomegalovirus exposure and HLA in healthy donors. 60 Vbeta and 13 Jbeta primers were used in PCR. The assay was immunoSEQ multiplex PCR, and TCRdb's table has in-frame clones only and misses some. The sample includes over 75,000 clones, less than 85% of them seen just once. Sequences were obtained from PBMCs. Receptors were obtained from a woman aged 45-60 years in good health and CMV-seronegative.

V is TRBV5-1 and J is TRBJ1-4; 7 nucleotides line up with TRBD1. J gave up 8 bases and V 4 bases, and 11 bases lay outside the gene matches. The V gene's germline CDR1 is SGHRS and CDR2 YFSETQ. The CDR3 covers 15 residues. The DNA of the CDR3 is TGCGCCAGCAGCCCTAAACAGGGGAGAGGGGAAAAACTGTTTTTT. It yields the protein CASSPKQGRGEKLFF. Filled out from reference TRBV5-1 and TRBJ1-4, the complete variable domain reads KAGVTQTPRYLIKTRGQQVTLSCSPISGHRSVSWYQQTPGQGLQFLFEYFSETQRNKGNFPGRFSGRQFSNSRSEMNVSTLELGDSALYLCASSPKQGRGEKLFFGSGTQLSVL.

This rearrangement joins TRBV2 to TRBJ1-5, with D perhaps matching TRBD1 (6 bases). Germline V gene lookup returns CDR1 SNHLY and CDR2 FYNNEI. The CDR3 sequence is 14 residues long. V was trimmed by 6 bases and J by 0 bases, leaving 9 bases between them. CDR3 in DNA: TGTGCCAGCAGGACAGGATATAGCAATCAGCCCCAGCATTTT. Its translation: CASRTGYSNQPQHF.

This clone was recorded a few times. This sequence joins TRBV5-1 and TRBJ1-1, with a weak D call TRBD1 (6 bases). The CDR3 consists of 14 residues. In germline, CDR1 is SGHRS, CDR2 YFSETQ. Trimming left V 3 bases short and J 5 bases short, with 14 bases between. The CDR3 region has the DNA TGCGCCAGCAGCTCCGAGCAGGGGCGTACTGAAGCTTTCTTT. Its protein product is CASSSEQGRTEAFF.

V usage is TRBV5-1 and J usage is TRBJ2-7, with D tentatively TRBD1 (6 bases). Trimming took off 0 bases at V and 0 bases at J, with 13 bases between the two ends. The CDR3 is made up of 16 amino acids. Germline V gene lookup returns CDR1 SGHRS and CDR2 YFSETQ. The CDR3 region has the DNA TGCGCCAGCAGCTTGGGGTTCGGACAGTCCTCCTACGAGCAGTACTTC. Translated, it gives CASSLGFGQSSYEQYF.

This chain connects TRBV5-6 to TRBJ1-2; TRBD1 might be the D (5 bases). Deletions cut 2 bases from V and 5 bases from J, with 10 bases between. Germline V CDR1 and CDR2: SGHDT, YYEEEE. The length of the CDR3 is 13 residues. This chain's CDR3 is CASSFQGIYGYTF. The CDR3 DNA reads as TGTGCCAGCAGCTTCCAGGGCATTTATGGCTACACCTTC. The variable domain in full, completed from reference TRBV5-6 and TRBJ1-2, reads DAGVTQSPTHLIKTRGQQVTLRCSPKSGHDTVSWYQQALGQGPQFIFQYYEEEERQRGNFPDRFSGHQFPNYSSELNVNALLLGDSALYLCASSFQGIYGYTFGSGTRLTVV.

V usage is TRBV7-6 and J usage is TRBJ2-5, with 7 positions matching TRBD2. Trimming removed 5 bases from V and 2 bases from J; junction bases left unmatched: 8. Germline V gene sequence: CDR1 SGHVS, CDR2 FNYEAQ. CDR3 length equals 15 residues. In DNA, the CDR3 is TGTGCCAGCAGCCCCAGGCTCGGGGGGCAAGAGACCCAGTACTTC. It is translated as CASSPRLGGQETQYF.

J is TRBJ2-4 and V is TRBV19, with TRBD1 matching over 8 bases. This CDR3 spans 14 amino acids. Germline CDR1 reads LNHDA; CDR2 reads SQIVND (reference sequence). V dropped 6 bases and J dropped 5; count of bases not matched to a gene: 6. CDR3 residues: CASRAGGEENIQYF. In DNA form, the CDR3 reads TGTGCCAGTAGAGCAGGGGGCGAGGAAAACATTCAGTACTTC.

The chain combines TRBV12-1 with TRBJ2-2; TRBD1, the D gene given by the table, was not confirmed from the DNA. TRBV12-1 is designated a pseudogene. The CDR3 has 16 amino acids. The CDR3 DNA reads as TGTGCCAGCAGCTTGGCGGGGACAGGGCCCACCGGGGAGCTGTTTTTT. This encodes CASSLAGTGPTGELFF.

On this clone: The same CDR3 arises from other DNA sequences in this sample as well. The V gene is TRBV6-5, the J gene TRBJ1-6; D not resolved. The CDR3 sequence is 13 residues long. Trimming left V 6 bases short and J 13 bases short, with 16 bases between. Germline V gene sequence: CDR1 MNHEY, CDR2 SVGAGI. The CDR3 DNA reads as TGTGCCAGCAGGCCTAATCCGGGGTCCCCCCTCCACTTT. Amino acid sequence: CASRPNPGSPLHF.

The chain joins TRBV19 to TRBJ2-2, with TRBD2 matching over 10 bases. Germline V gene lookup returns CDR1 LNHDA and CDR2 SQIVND (reference sequence). The V and J ends lost 7 bases and 1 base, in that order; junction bases with no gene match: 6. This CDR3 is 16 amino acids long. CDR3 in DNA: TGTGCCAGTACCCCGGGACTAGCGCTGAACACCGGGGAGCTGTTTTTT. It translates to CASTPGLALNTGELFF.

V usage is TRBV28 and J usage is TRBJ1-5, with 8 bases lining up with TRBD1. Germline V gives CDR1 MDHEN, CDR2 SYDVKM. This CDR3 contains 15 residues. The junction had 5 bases not matched to a gene; V was cut back by 3 bases and J by 4 bases. The CDR3: CASSFSRGLNQPQHF. CDR3 nucleotides: TGTGCCAGCAGTTTCTCCAGGGGGCTTAATCAGCCCCAGCATTTT.

The J gene is TRBJ1-2, the V gene TRBV10-3; 12 positions match TRBD1. The CDR3 length is 14 residues. Trimming removed 4 bases from V and 8 bases from J; junction bases left unmatched: 5. The germline V gene has CDR1 ENHRY and CDR2 SYGVKD. The CDR3 DNA sequence: TGTGCCATCAGTGGGGACAGGGGGCAGCTAGGCTACACCTTC. Amino acids: CAISGDRGQLGYTF.

The chain uses TRBV2 and TRBJ1-5; 7 bases align to TRBD1. V was pared by 4 bases and J by 3 bases, with 3 bases of the junction left unmatched. Germline values: CDR1 SNHLY, CDR2 FYNNEI. The length of the CDR3 is 14 residues. The CDR3 DNA follows: TGTGCCAGCAGTGGGGACAGAGTCAATCAGCCCCAGCATTTT. This translates into CASSGDRVNQPQHF.

The DNA for the CDR3 is TGTGCCAGCAGCTCGGGACAGCCTAATGAAAAACTGTTTTTT. Translated, it gives CASSSGQPNEKLFF. This chain uses TRBV7-6 with TRBJ1-4, with TRBD1 identical over 7 bases. The germline CDR1 and CDR2 sequences are SGHVS and FNYEAQ. CDR3 size: 14 residues. After removal of 4 bases from V and 3 bases from J, the junction contained 2 bases not matched to a gene.

Concerning this clone: At the DNA level, this CDR3 is encoded by other sequences in the same sample as well. J is TRBJ1-1 and V is TRBV29-1; a weak D match, TRBD1 (5 bases). Per germline, CDR1 SQVTM and CDR2 ANQGSEA. The ends were cut back, 6 bases at V and 4 bases at J, with 9 bases in the middle. The CDR3 is made up of 11 amino acids. The CDR3 coding sequence is TGCAGCGTACCCGGGGGCACTGAAGCTTTCTTT. This codes for CSVPGGTEAFF. The full variable domain, rest sourced from reference TRBV29-1 and TRBJ1-1, is SAVISQKPSRDICQRGTSLTIQCQVDSQVTMMFWYRQQPGQSLTLIATANQGSEATYESGFVIDKFPISRPNLTFSTLTVSNMSPEDSSIYLCSVPGGTEAFFGQGTRLTVV.

The chain couples TRBV28 to TRBJ2-1; D call uncertain. This CDR3 is built from 17 residues. CDR1 is MDHEN, CDR2 SYDVKM, per germline. Trimming removed 9 bases from V and 0 bases from J, with 21 bases in between. CDR3 in amino acids: CASRSNPGSSSYNEQFF. In nucleotides, the CDR3 is TGTGCCAGTAGATCAAACCCGGGTTCTAGCTCCTACAATGAGCAGTTCTTC.

CDR3 residues: CATKLPLVETQYF. The DNA of the CDR3 is TGTGCCACCAAGTTACCGCTAGTGGAGACCCAGTACTTC. J is TRBJ2-5 and V is TRBV15; no reliable D call. Trimming removed 7 bases from V and 5 bases from J, with 14 bases in between. CDR1 and CDR2 (germline): LNHNV, YYDKDF (reference sequence). The CDR3 is 13 amino acids.